These T cell receptor beta chains were read from a single sample in a study of CD8 T cells in Susac syndrome. A single record per CDR3 protein comes from TCRdb applying MiXCR to the immunoSEQ multiplex PCR reads. The sample shows 250,000 to 300,000 distinct CDR3 sequences, around 84% of them seen only once. The sequencing sample was made of CD8+ T cells from PBMCs. The receptors shown here come from a human donor with multiple sclerosis. The CDR3 runs from the conserved cysteine through the conserved F or W. A D gene is named only where the DNA matches it firmly. Part of the rows lack a size; the others show once, few, many or a class for expanded clones.

clone size: once
D gene: .
V gene: TRBV28
J gene: TRBJ2-5
CDR3 protein: CASSFSATSLSPFQSAQYF
CDR3 DNA: TGTGCCAGCAGTTTTTCCGCAACTAGCTTGTCTCCCTTCCAGTCGGCCCAGTACTTC

clone size: .
D gene: TRBD2
V gene: TRBV13
J gene: TRBJ2-1
CDR3 protein: CASSFGTMVAGDTYNEQFF
CDR3 DNA: TGTGCCAGCAGCTTTGGGACGATGGTAGCGGGAGATACCTACAATGAGCAGTTCTTC

clone size: .
D gene: .
V gene: TRBV27
J gene: TRBJ2-1
CDR3 protein: CASAGGQGGDEQFF
CDR3 DNA: TGTGCCAGCGCCGGGGGCCAGGGGGGGGATGAGCAGTTCTTC

clone size: .
D gene: TRBD1
V gene: TRBV28
J gene: TRBJ1-1
CDR3 protein: CASTVDRVNTEAFF
CDR3 DNA: TGTGCCAGCACCGTAGACAGGGTGAACACTGAAGCTTTCTTT

clone size: .
D gene: .
V gene: TRBV4-1
J gene: TRBJ2-2
CDR3 protein: CASSQVWNTGELFF
CDR3 DNA: TGCGCCAGCAGCCAAGTATGGAACACCGGGGAGCTGTTTTTT

clone size: .
D gene: TRBD2
V gene: TRBV27
J gene: TRBJ2-3
CDR3 protein: CASSTGPLAGDTDTQYF
CDR3 DNA: TGTGCCAGCAGTACCGGTCCACTAGCGGGGGACACAGATACGCAGTATTTT

clone size: .
D gene: TRBD1
V gene: TRBV6-5
J gene: TRBJ1-4
CDR3 protein: CASSRETGGGEKLFF
CDR3 DNA: TGTGCCAGCAGTCGGGAGACAGGGGGCGGGGAAAAACTGTTTTTT

clone size: .
D gene: .
V gene: TRBV7-9
J gene: TRBJ2-1
CDR3 protein: CASSLALIGGQFF
CDR3 DNA: TGTGCCAGCAGCTTAGCCCTCATTGGGGGGCAGTTCTTC

clone size: .
D gene: TRBD1
V gene: TRBV10-3
J gene: TRBJ1-1
CDR3 protein: CAISEIVRSRTGGGAEAFF
CDR3 DNA: TGTGCCATCAGTGAAATAGTAAGATCCAGGACAGGGGGTGGTGCTGAAGCTTTCTTT

clone size: once
D gene: .
V gene: TRBV9
J gene: TRBJ2-1
CDR3 protein: CASTGETTPYNEQFF
CDR3 DNA: TGTGCCAGCACCGGGGAGACTACACCATACAATGAGCAGTTCTTC

clone size: few
D gene: .
V gene: TRBV27
J gene: TRBJ2-5
CDR3 protein: CASSFGGETQYF
CDR3 DNA: TGTGCCAGCAGTTTTGGGGGAGAGACCCAGTACTTC

clone size: .
D gene: TRBD2
V gene: TRBV2
J gene: TRBJ2-3
CDR3 protein: CADGDYRRPDTQYF
CDR3 DNA: TGTGCCGACGGGGACTACCGCCGACCAGATACGCAGTATTTT

clone size: .
D gene: .
V gene: TRBV4-1
J gene: TRBJ1-1
CDR3 protein: CASSQVNPQRAFF
CDR3 DNA: TGCGCCAGCAGCCAAGTAAACCCTCAACGAGCTTTCTTT

clone size: .
D gene: .
V gene: TRBV20-1
J gene: TRBJ1-2
CDR3 protein: CSARDWEIQELELANYGYTF
CDR3 DNA: TGCAGTGCTAGAGATTGGGAGATACAGGAACTTGAACTTGCTAACTATGGCTACACCTTC

clone size: .
D gene: .
V gene: TRBV12-3/TRBV12-4
J gene: TRBJ2-4
CDR3 protein: CASSPRGGLAKNIQYF
CDR3 DNA: TGTGCCAGCAGCCCAAGGGGAGGCCTAGCCAAAAACATTCAGTACTTC

clone size: .
D gene: TRBD1
V gene: TRBV27
J gene: TRBJ1-2
CDR3 protein: CASSLGQGWPYGYTF
CDR3 DNA: TGTGCCAGCAGTTTAGGACAGGGTTGGCCTTATGGCTACACCTTC

clone size: .
D gene: .
V gene: TRBV5-6
J gene: TRBJ2-7
CDR3 protein: CASSLGQVPYEQYF
CDR3 DNA: TGTGCCAGCAGCTTGGGGCAGGTTCCCTACGAGCAGTACTTC

clone size: .
D gene: .
V gene: TRBV24-1
J gene: TRBJ2-1
CDR3 protein: CATSDPERGSVNEQFF
CDR3 DNA: TGTGCCACCAGTGACCCGGAGAGGGGGTCGGTCAATGAGCAGTTCTTC

clone size: once
D gene: TRBD1
V gene: TRBV5-5
J gene: TRBJ1-2
CDR3 protein: CASSSMQNLRGQGEHGYTF
CDR3 DNA: TGTGCCAGCAGCTCCATGCAGAACCTCCGTGGACAGGGGGAGCATGGCTACACCTTC

clone size: once
D gene: .
V gene: TRBV16
J gene: TRBJ1-1
CDR3 protein: CASSPSGGAKMNTEAFF
CDR3 DNA: TGTGCCAGCAGCCCCTCCGGGGGGGCGAAGATGAACACTGAAGCTTTCTTT

clone size: .
D gene: .
V gene: TRBV28
J gene: TRBJ2-7
CDR3 protein: CASSFTLQGDSHEQYF
CDR3 DNA: TGTGCCAGCAGTTTCACCCTGCAGGGCGACTCCCACGAGCAGTACTTC

clone size: .
D gene: TRBD2
V gene: TRBV29-1
J gene: TRBJ2-7
CDR3 protein: CSATGAGGSYEQYF
CDR3 DNA: TGCAGCGCCACGGGAGCGGGAGGGTCCTACGAGCAGTACTTC

clone size: once
D gene: .
V gene: TRBV7-3
J gene: TRBJ2-3
CDR3 protein: CASSLRGAYTDTQYF
CDR3 DNA: TGTGCCAGCAGCTTAAGGGGGGCCTACACAGATACGCAGTATTTT

clone size: once
D gene: .
V gene: TRBV12-5
J gene: TRBJ2-3
CDR3 protein: CASGLTKGGTTDTQYF
CDR3 DNA: TGTGCTAGTGGTTTGACTAAAGGAGGTACCACAGATACGCAGTATTTT

clone size: .
D gene: TRBD2
V gene: TRBV2
J gene: TRBJ2-7
CDR3 protein: CASSEAWTSGGSYEQYF
CDR3 DNA: TGTGCCAGCAGTGAAGCGTGGACTAGCGGGGGATCCTACGAGCAGTACTTC

clone size: few
D gene: .
V gene: TRBV7-9
J gene: TRBJ1-5
CDR3 protein: CASSLGEGNQPQHF
CDR3 DNA: TGTGCCAGCAGCTTAGGGGAGGGAAATCAGCCCCAGCATTTT

clone size: .
D gene: .
V gene: TRBV25-1
J gene: TRBJ2-6
CDR3 protein: CASSDGRNRGSGANVLTF
CDR3 DNA: TGTGCCAGCAGTGATGGGAGGAACAGGGGCTCTGGGGCCAACGTCCTGACTTTC

clone size: .
D gene: .
V gene: TRBV5-6
J gene: TRBJ1-5
CDR3 protein: CASSLGVPGGYSNQPQHF
CDR3 DNA: TGTGCCAGCAGCTTGGGGGTCCCGGGGGGTTATAGCAATCAGCCCCAGCATTTT

clone size: once
D gene: .
V gene: TRBV2
J gene: TRBJ2-1
CDR3 protein: CASSGLAATYNEQFF
CDR3 DNA: TGTGCCAGCAGTGGGCTGGCGGCAACCTACAATGAGCAGTTCTTC

clone size: .
D gene: .
V gene: TRBV25-1
J gene: TRBJ2-1
CDR3 protein: CASSERGALDRLPPSYNEQFF
CDR3 DNA: TGTGCCAGCAGTGAACGGGGGGCTCTCGACAGGTTGCCTCCTTCCTACAATGAGCAGTTCTTC

clone size: .
D gene: .
V gene: TRBV19
J gene: TRBJ1-2
CDR3 protein: CASTYFSRIGYTF
CDR3 DNA: TGTGCCAGTACCTACTTTTCGAGGATCGGCTACACCTTC

clone size: .
D gene: TRBD2
V gene: TRBV27
J gene: TRBJ2-3
CDR3 protein: CASSSLRGTSNVPAGGTQYF
CDR3 DNA: TGTGCCAGCAGTTCCCTGAGGGGAACCAGTAATGTCCCGGCGGGAGGTACGCAGTATTTT

clone size: once
D gene: .
V gene: TRBV20-1
J gene: TRBJ2-5
CDR3 protein: CSARDYGELRQETQYF
CDR3 DNA: TGCAGTGCTAGAGATTATGGGGAATTGAGGCAAGAGACCCAGTACTTC

clone size: .
D gene: TRBD1
V gene: TRBV28
J gene: TRBJ2-7
CDR3 protein: CASSLWGQRTYEQYF
CDR3 DNA: TGTGCCAGCAGTTTATGGGGACAGAGGACCTACGAGCAGTACTTC

clone size: once
D gene: .
V gene: TRBV25-1
J gene: TRBJ1-1
CDR3 protein: CASSEGTGWGNTEAFF
CDR3 DNA: TGTGCCAGCAGTGAAGGGACTGGGTGGGGGAACACTGAAGCTTTCTTT

clone size: .
D gene: .
V gene: TRBV7-9
J gene: TRBJ1-5
CDR3 protein: CASSSTDRLNQPQHF
CDR3 DNA: TGTGCCAGCAGCTCTACGGACAGACTCAATCAGCCCCAGCATTTT

clone size: .
D gene: TRBD2
V gene: TRBV6-2/TRBV6-3
J gene: TRBJ2-1
CDR3 protein: CASSYLAGARYNEQFF
CDR3 DNA: TGTGCCAGCAGTTACTTAGCGGGAGCAAGGTACAATGAGCAGTTCTTC

clone size: few
D gene: TRBD2
V gene: TRBV5-6
J gene: TRBJ2-5
CDR3 protein: CASSLASSGRLQETQYF
CDR3 DNA: TGTGCCAGCAGCTTGGCCTCTAGCGGGAGGCTACAAGAGACCCAGTACTTT

clone size: .
D gene: .
V gene: TRBV28
J gene: TRBJ2-5
CDR3 protein: CASNGSGQETQYF
CDR3 DNA: TGTGCCAGCAATGGTTCAGGGCAAGAGACCCAGTACTTC

clone size: .
D gene: TRBD1
V gene: TRBV19
J gene: TRBJ2-2
CDR3 protein: CASSSRTGMSATGELFF
CDR3 DNA: TGTGCCAGTAGTTCCAGGACAGGGATGTCGGCTACCGGGGAGCTGTTTTTT

clone size: .
D gene: .
V gene: TRBV11-2
J gene: TRBJ1-1
CDR3 protein: CASSLDGGRVNTEAFF
CDR3 DNA: TGTGCCAGCAGCTTAGACGGGGGGCGCGTGAACACTGAAGCTTTCTTT

clone size: .
D gene: .
V gene: TRBV19
J gene: TRBJ2-4
CDR3 protein: CATATGAKNIQYF
CDR3 DNA: TGTGCCACCGCGACAGGCGCCAAAAACATTCAGTACTTC

clone size: .
D gene: TRBD1
V gene: TRBV28
J gene: TRBJ2-1
CDR3 protein: CASSWGQGEDPAGQFF
CDR3 DNA: TGTGCCAGCAGTTGGGGACAGGGGGAGGACCCGGCGGGGCAGTTCTTC